The rows below give T cell receptor beta chains drawn from one sample of a study of cytomegalovirus exposure and HLA in healthy donors. Here immunoSEQ multiplex PCR was the method, and the copy in TCRdb shows in-frame clones only, minus some. The data hold fewer than 200,000 clones, with over 75% observed a single time. The specimen sequenced was PBMCs. All receptors come from a girl less than two years old in good health and CMV-seronegative. The CDR3 runs from the conserved cysteine through the conserved F or W. Fields, in order: J gene, D gene, clone size, V gene, CDR3 protein, CDR3 DNA. D genes are given only for firm matches. Clone size is given for some rows only: seen once, a few or many times, or a class if the clone is expanded.

TRBJ2-3,NA,NA,TRBV5-1,CASSFSGFRATDTQYF,TGCGCCAGCAGCTTCTCAGGGTTTCGGGCCACAGATACGCAGTATTTT
TRBJ1-2,TRBD1,NA,TRBV5-1,CASSSDRGCGYTF,TGCGCCAGCAGCTCCGACAGGGGGTGTGGCTACACCTTC
TRBJ2-7,NA,NA,TRBV6-5,CASSVRRGSSYEQYF,TGTGCCAGCAGTGTTCGACGGGGGAGCTCCTACGAGCAGTACTTC
TRBJ2-2,TRBD1,once,TRBV7-2,CASAEQGAGELFF,TGTGCCAGCGCCGAACAGGGGGCCGGGGAGCTGTTTTTT
TRBJ1-1,NA,NA,TRBV5-1,CASSLAGRAEAFF,TGCGCCAGCAGCTTGGCCGGGCGGGCTGAAGCTTTCTTT
TRBJ1-5,NA,NA,TRBV4-3,CASSQESGRNQPQHF,TGCGCCAGCAGCCAAGAATCGGGTCGGAATCAGCCCCAGCATTTT
TRBJ1-3,NA,NA,TRBV6-1,CASRDSSGNTIYF,TGTGCCAGCCGAGACAGTTCTGGAAACACCATATATTTT
TRBJ1-2,TRBD1,NA,TRBV7-2,CASSLGQGPYGYTF,TGTGCCAGCAGCTTAGGACAGGGTCCCTATGGCTACACCTTC
TRBJ1-3,TRBD1,few,TRBV6-6,CASTDRGRISGNTIYF,TGTGCCAGCACCGACAGGGGGCGAATCTCTGGAAACACCATATATTTT
TRBJ2-2,NA,NA,TRBV2,CASASSTGELFF,TGTGCCAGCGCCTCCAGTACCGGGGAGCTGTTTTTT
TRBJ2-3,TRBD1,NA,TRBV19,CASSMGKGASPDTQYF,TGTGCCAGTAGTATGGGGAAGGGGGCGTCACCAGATACGCAGTATTTT
TRBJ2-3,NA,NA,TRBV7-6,CASSLGGGPITDTQYF,TGTGCCAGCAGCTTAGGGGGGGGCCCTATCACAGATACGCAGTATTTT
TRBJ2-2,TRBD1,NA,TRBV18,CASSPLRDRVVTGELFF,TGTGCCAGCTCACCTCTCCGGGACAGGGTAGTCACCGGGGAGCTGTTTTTT
TRBJ2-2,TRBD2,NA,TRBV4-2,CASSQEKIGTRGSGELFF,TGTGCCAGCAGCCAAGAAAAGATTGGGACTAGGGGGTCCGGGGAGCTGTTTTTT
TRBJ2-1,TRBD2,NA,TRBV4-2,CASSQDLLGLKPSSYNEQFF,TGTGCCAGCAGCCAAGATCTTCTGGGACTAAAACCGAGCTCCTACAATGAGCAGTTCTTC
TRBJ2-7,TRBD2,NA,TRBV2,CASRGGSYEQYF,TGTGCCAGCAGGGGCGGGAGCTACGAGCAGTACTTC
TRBJ2-7,NA,NA,TRBV13,CASSFRRASFDTEQYF,TGTGCCAGCAGCTTCCGCAGGGCCTCATTTGATACGGAGCAGTACTTC
TRBJ1-1,NA,NA,TRBV5-5,CASILTGRMNTEAFF,TGTGCCAGCATCTTGACAGGCCGAATGAACACTGAAGCTTTCTTT
TRBJ1-5,NA,NA,TRBV6-5,CASSRTVNQPQHF,TGTGCCAGCAGTCGGACAGTCAATCAGCCCCAGCATTTT
TRBJ1-2,TRBD1,NA,TRBV5-6,CASSGGQGAFIYGYTF,TGTGCCAGCAGCGGGGGACAGGGGGCGTTCATCTATGGCTACACCTTC
TRBJ1-1,TRBD1,NA,TRBV5-1,CASSFRQGGTEAFF,TGCGCCAGCAGCTTTCGGCAGGGGGGCACTGAAGCTTTCTTT
TRBJ2-7,NA,NA,TRBV27,CASSAKWVASGNEQYF,TGTGCCAGCAGCGCGAAATGGGTAGCATCCGGGAACGAGCAGTACTTC
TRBJ1-5,NA,NA,TRBV6-1,CASRPDIYSNQPQHF,TGTGCCAGCAGACCCGACATTTATAGCAATCAGCCCCAGCATTTT
TRBJ2-1,TRBD1,NA,TRBV5-4,CASRLWTGRYNEQFF,TGTGCCAGCAGACTGTGGACAGGGCGTTACAATGAGCAGTTCTTC
TRBJ2-7,TRBD2,NA,TRBV7-2,CASSTSGLAGGTEQYF,TGTGCCAGCAGCACTTCGGGACTAGCGGGAGGGACCGAGCAGTACTTC
TRBJ2-5,TRBD1,NA,TRBV7-9,CASSLAPTGMETQYF,TGTGCCAGCAGCTTAGCCCCGACAGGGATGGAGACCCAGTACTTC
TRBJ2-4,TRBD2,once,TRBV5-1,CASSLVAGVQGNIQYF,TGCGCCAGCAGCTTGGTGGCGGGAGTTCAGGGAAACATTCAGTACTTC
TRBJ2-2,TRBD2,NA,TRBV4-2,CASSRSGKTGELFF,TGTGCCAGCAGCCGGAGCGGGAAGACCGGGGAGCTGTTTTTT
TRBJ2-7,NA,NA,TRBV2,CASSDGTQTYEQYF,TGTGCCAGCAGTGACGGGACTCAAACCTACGAGCAGTACTTC
TRBJ2-1,TRBD2,NA,TRBV7-8,CASSPLGGGPDNEQFF,TGTGCCAGCAGCCCCTTGGGGGGAGGGCCAGACAATGAGCAGTTCTTC
TRBJ1-5,NA,NA,TRBV19,CASSIDRVSNQPQHF,TGTGCCAGTAGTATAGACAGGGTAAGCAATCAGCCCCAGCATTTT
TRBJ1-6,NA,NA,TRBV5-4,CASSNRDNSPLHF,TGTGCCAGCAGCAACAGGGATAATTCACCCCTCCACTTT
TRBJ1-2,TRBD1,NA,TRBV7-9,CASSLGGTGTNYGYTF,TGTGCCAGCAGCTTAGGTGGGACAGGGACTAACTATGGCTACACCTTC
TRBJ2-5,TRBD2,NA,TRBV30,CAWSGFLAGWAQYF,TGTGCCTGGAGTGGGTTTCTAGCGGGATGGGCCCAGTACTTC
TRBJ2-7,TRBD2,NA,TRBV6-5,CASTRGDSYEQYF,TGTGCCAGCACCCGGGGGGACTCCTACGAGCAGTACTTC
TRBJ2-1,NA,NA,TRBV5-5,CASSVAVYNEQFF,TGTGCCAGCAGCGTAGCGGTATACAATGAGCAGTTCTTC
TRBJ1-6,NA,NA,TRBV19,CASTRSTVDIYSPLHF,TGTGCCAGTACTCGGTCAACGGTAGATATTTATTCACCCCTCCACTTT
TRBJ2-7,TRBD2,NA,TRBV30,CAWSLAGAGYEQYF,TGTGCCTGGAGTCTAGCGGGAGCGGGCTACGAGCAGTACTTC
TRBJ2-1,TRBD2,few,TRBV7-9,CASRPSGGYRIEQFF,TGTGCCAGCAGACCTAGCGGGGGGTACCGGATTGAGCAGTTCTTC
TRBJ2-7,NA,NA,TRBV4-2,CASSQESMLADSYEQYF,TGTGCCAGCAGCCAAGAAAGTATGCTAGCCGACTCCTACGAGCAGTACTTC
TRBJ1-1,NA,NA,TRBV2,CASSPQVEAFF,TGTGCCAGCAGTCCACAGGTTGAAGCTTTCTTT
TRBJ2-1,TRBD2,NA,TRBV6-4,CASSDSEREISEQFF,TGTGCCAGCAGTGACTCTGAGCGGGAGATAAGTGAGCAGTTCTTC
TRBJ2-3,NA,NA,TRBV18,CASSPPLLAETWDTQYF,TGTGCCAGCTCACCTCCTTTACTAGCCGAGACTTGGGATACGCAGTATTTT
TRBJ2-3,TRBD1,NA,TRBV7-9,CASSSRRSGTVADTQYF,TGTGCCAGCAGCTCGCGACGCTCCGGGACAGTCGCAGATACGCAGTATTTT
TRBJ2-3,NA,NA,TRBV5-4,CASSLIGLGSTDTQYF,TGTGCCAGCAGCTTGATTGGACTTGGAAGCACAGATACGCAGTATTTT
TRBJ2-2,NA,NA,TRBV4-3,CASSQDRNTGELFF,TGCGCCAGCAGCCAAGATCGGAACACCGGGGAGCTGTTTTTT
TRBJ2-3,TRBD2,NA,TRBV6-4,CASSDSPYSGRDTQYF,TGTGCCAGCAGTGACTCGCCTTACAGCGGGAGGGATACGCAGTATTTT
TRBJ2-6,TRBD1,NA,TRBV5-5,CASSLVAGTGISGANVLTF,TGTGCCAGCAGCTTGGTGGCCGGGACAGGGATCTCTGGGGCCAACGTCCTGACTTTC
TRBJ2-7,NA,NA,TRBV27,CASSSTGLYEQYF,TGTGCCAGCAGTTCCACAGGGCTCTACGAGCAGTACTTC
TRBJ1-3,NA,once,TRBV5-1,CASSLDSRNSGNTIYF,TGCGCCAGCAGCTTGGACAGCAGAAACTCTGGAAACACCATATATTTT
TRBJ2-5,TRBD2,few,TRBV5-1,CASSLAGRETQYF,TGCGCCAGCAGCTTGGCCGGGAGGGAGACCCAGTACTTC
TRBJ2-1,NA,NA,TRBV7-6,CASSLPTNSRSSYNEQFF,TGTGCCAGCAGCTTACCGACTAATAGCAGAAGCTCCTACAATGAGCAGTTCTTC
TRBJ2-2,TRBD2,once,TRBV7-6,CASSLPSGSGELFF,TGTGCCAGCAGCTTACCTAGCGGTTCCGGGGAGCTGTTTTTT
TRBJ1-5,TRBD1,NA,TRBV19,CASTAWDSSQPQHF,TGTGCCAGTACGGCATGGGACAGCTCGCAGCCCCAGCATTTT
TRBJ1-4,NA,NA,TRBV27,CASSITGRGEKLFF,TGTGCCAGCAGTATAACAGGGAGGGGTGAAAAACTGTTTTTT